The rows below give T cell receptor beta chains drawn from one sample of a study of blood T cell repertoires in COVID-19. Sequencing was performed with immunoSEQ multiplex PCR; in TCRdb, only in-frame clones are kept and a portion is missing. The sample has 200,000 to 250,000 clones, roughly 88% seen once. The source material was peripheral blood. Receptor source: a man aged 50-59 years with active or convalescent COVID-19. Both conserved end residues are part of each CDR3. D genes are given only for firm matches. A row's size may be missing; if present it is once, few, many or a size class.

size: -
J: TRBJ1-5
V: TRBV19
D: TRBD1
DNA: TGTGCCAGTAGTATAAGGCAGGGGGCAAATCAGCCCCAGCATTTT
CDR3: CASSIRQGANQPQHF

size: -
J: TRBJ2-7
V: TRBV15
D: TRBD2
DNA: TGTGCCACCAGCAGAGATCGCGCTAGCGGAGCCTACGAGCAGTACTTC
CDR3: CATSRDRASGAYEQYF

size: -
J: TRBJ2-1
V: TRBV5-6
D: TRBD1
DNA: TGTGCCAGCAGCTGGACAGGGCGTGAGCAGTTCTTC
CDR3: CASSWTGREQFF

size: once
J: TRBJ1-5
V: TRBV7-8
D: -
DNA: TGTGCCAGCAGTCAGGGGCGGGGGATTTATAGCAATCAGCCCCAGCATTTT
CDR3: CASSQGRGIYSNQPQHF

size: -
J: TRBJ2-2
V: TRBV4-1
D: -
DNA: TGCGCCAGCAGCCAAGCGGGGTATGCGAACACCGGGGAGCTGTTTTTT
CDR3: CASSQAGYANTGELFF

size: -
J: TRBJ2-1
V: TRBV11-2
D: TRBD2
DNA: TGTGCCAGCAGCTGGGGACTAGCGGGAAGGGAGCAGTTCTTC
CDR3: CASSWGLAGREQFF

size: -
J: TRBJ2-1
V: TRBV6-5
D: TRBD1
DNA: TGTGCCAGCAGCCAGACAGGGAGCTCCTACAATGAGCAGTTCTTC
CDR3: CASSQTGSSYNEQFF

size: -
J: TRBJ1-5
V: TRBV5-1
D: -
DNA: TGCGCCAGCAGCTTGGATGGGGGCCCCAATCAGCCCCAGCATTTT
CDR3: CASSLDGGPNQPQHF

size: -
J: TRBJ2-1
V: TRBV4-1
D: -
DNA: TGCGCCAGCAGCTCAGCCGCTGAACAATATTCGGGTGGGCAGTTCTTC
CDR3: CASSSAAEQYSGGQFF

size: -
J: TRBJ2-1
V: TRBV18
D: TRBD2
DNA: TGTGCCAGCTCACCATATCGGTCTCGGACTAGCGGCGAGCAGTTCTTC
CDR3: CASSPYRSRTSGEQFF

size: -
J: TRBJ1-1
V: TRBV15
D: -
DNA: TGTGCCACCAGTATCTGGGGGGGTACTGAAGCTTTCTTT
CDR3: CATSIWGGTEAFF

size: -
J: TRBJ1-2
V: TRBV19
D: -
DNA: TGTGCCAGTAAATTCGGGACAAACGTTCTGAGGGGCTATGGCTACACCTTC
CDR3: CASKFGTNVLRGYGYTF

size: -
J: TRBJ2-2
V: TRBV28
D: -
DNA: TGTGCCACCGCCTCGGGTAGCTTAAACACCGGGGAGCTGTTTTTT
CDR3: CATASGSLNTGELFF

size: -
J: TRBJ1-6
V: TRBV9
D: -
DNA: TGTGCCAGCAGCGCCTCAAAGCACTATTCACCCCTCCACTTT
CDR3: CASSASKHYSPLHF

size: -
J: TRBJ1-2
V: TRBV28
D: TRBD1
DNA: TGTGCCAGCAGTCCCCCCGGCGTGACAGGGGGGAAAAGTGGCTACACCTTC
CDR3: CASSPPGVTGGKSGYTF

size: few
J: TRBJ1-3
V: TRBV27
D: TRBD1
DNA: TGTGCCAGCAGATCGACAGGGTCTGGAAACACCATATATTTT
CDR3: CASRSTGSGNTIYF

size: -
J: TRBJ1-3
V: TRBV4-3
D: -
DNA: TGCGCCAGCAGCCTAGGACAGACTGGAAACACCATATATTTT
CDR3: CASSLGQTGNTIYF

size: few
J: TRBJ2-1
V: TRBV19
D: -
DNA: TGTGCCAGTAGGGGGGATGGGAGGTCCTACAATGAGCAGTTCTTC
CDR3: CASRGDGRSYNEQFF

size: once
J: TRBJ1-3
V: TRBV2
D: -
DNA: TGTGCCAGCAGTCCCTATACGTCTGGAAACACCATATATTTT
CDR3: CASSPYTSGNTIYF

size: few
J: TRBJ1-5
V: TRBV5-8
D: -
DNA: TGTGCCAGCAGCAACGGTCCCAATCAGCCCCAGCATTTT
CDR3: CASSNGPNQPQHF

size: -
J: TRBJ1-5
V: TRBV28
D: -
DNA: TGTGCCAGCAGTCTACTCGGGACATATGATAGCAATCAGCCCCAGCATTTT
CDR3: CASSLLGTYDSNQPQHF

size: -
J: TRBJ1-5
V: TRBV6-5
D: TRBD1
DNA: TGTGCCAGCACGGGACAGAACAATCAGCCCCAGCATTTT
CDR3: CASTGQNNQPQHF

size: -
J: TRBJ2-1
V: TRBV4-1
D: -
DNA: TGCGCCAGCAGCCGGAGGGACAGCGCCTACAATGAGCAGTTCTTC
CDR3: CASSRRDSAYNEQFF

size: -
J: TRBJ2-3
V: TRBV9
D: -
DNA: TGTGCCAGCAGCGTAATTGGAAGGGGGGGCGCGGAAGATACGCAGTATTTT
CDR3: CASSVIGRGGAEDTQYF

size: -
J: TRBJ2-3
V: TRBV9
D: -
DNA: TGTGCCAGCAGTGTTAGCGCAACAAGCACAGATACGCAGTATTTT
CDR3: CASSVSATSTDTQYF

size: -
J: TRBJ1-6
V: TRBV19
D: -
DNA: TGTGCCAGTAGTATGGTCGGGGGGAATTCACCCCTCCACTTT
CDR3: CASSMVGGNSPLHF

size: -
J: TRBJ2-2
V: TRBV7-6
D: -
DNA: TGTGCCAGCAGCTTCCTCCTCCCTAACACCGGGGAGCTGTTTTTT
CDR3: CASSFLLPNTGELFF

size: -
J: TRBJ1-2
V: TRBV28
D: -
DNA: TGTGCCAGCAGTCCTGGGTCAGGGTTTTACGGCTACACCTTC
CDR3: CASSPGSGFYGYTF

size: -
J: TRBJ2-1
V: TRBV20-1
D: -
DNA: TGCAGTGCAAGGGGTCACAATGAGCAGTTCTTC
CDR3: CSARGHNEQFF

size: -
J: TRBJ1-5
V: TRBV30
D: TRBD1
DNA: TGTGCCTGGAGTGGGAGGACAGGGGTCCAGCCCCAGCATTTT
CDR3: CAWSGRTGVQPQHF

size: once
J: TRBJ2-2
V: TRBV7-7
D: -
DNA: TGTGCTAGCAGCGTCGGAGACCCGAACACCGGGGAGCTGTTTTTT
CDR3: CASSVGDPNTGELFF

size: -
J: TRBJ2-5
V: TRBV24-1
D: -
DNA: TGTGCCACCAGTGACCCGTCCGGGAGACAAGAGACCCAGTACTTC
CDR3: CATSDPSGRQETQYF

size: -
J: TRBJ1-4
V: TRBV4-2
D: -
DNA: TGTGCCAGCAGCCAAGAGGGTGGCGGGGAGAGTACTAATGAAAAACTGTTTTTT
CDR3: CASSQEGGGESTNEKLFF

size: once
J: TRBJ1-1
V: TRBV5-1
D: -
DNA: TGCGCCAGCAGCTTGGCCGGCGGGGCAGGGAGGTTAAGCACTGAAGCTTTCTTT
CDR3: CASSLAGGAGRLSTEAFF

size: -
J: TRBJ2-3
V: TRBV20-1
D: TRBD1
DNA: TGCAGTGCTAGTAACAGGGGGCTCACAGATACGCAGTATTTT
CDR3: CSASNRGLTDTQYF

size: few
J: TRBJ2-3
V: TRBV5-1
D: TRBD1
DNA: TGCGCCAGCAGCTTCCCAGACAGGGTAACAGATACGCAGTATTTT
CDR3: CASSFPDRVTDTQYF

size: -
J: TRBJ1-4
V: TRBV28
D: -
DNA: TGTGCCAGCAGCCCGGGGGTGGGGACTCCGGAAAAACTGTTTTTT
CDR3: CASSPGVGTPEKLFF